Listed below are T cell receptor beta chains from one sample, sequenced in a study of blood T cells in healthy people across ages. TCRdb fed the 5' RACE reads into MiXCR, producing one record per CDR3 protein. Of about 780,000 distinct CDR3 sequences in the sample, 46% were seen once. Sequences were obtained from blood. These receptors came from an elderly man in good health. Each CDR3 is given with its conserved first and last residue. A D gene is named only where the DNA matches it firmly. Only part of the rows carry a size: once, few, many, or a class if the clone is expanded.

>.|TRBV14|TRBJ2-5|few
TGTGCCAGCAGCCAAGGCCCTAAGGAGACCCAGTACTTC
CASSQGPKETQYF
>.|TRBV7-9|TRBJ2-5|.
TGTGCCAGCAGCTTATTTCGGACATATGAGGTGGAGACCCAGTACTTC
CASSLFRTYEVETQYF
>.|TRBV7-2|TRBJ2-3|few
TGTGCCAGCAGCCTTATGACAGTGGATACGCAGTATTTT
CASSLMTVDTQYF
>TRBD2|TRBV29-1|TRBJ2-5|.
TGCAGCGTGTCGACTAGCGGGGGGGGAAGGAAGACCCAGTACTTC
CSVSTSGGGRKTQYF
>TRBD2|TRBV10-1|TRBJ2-5|few
TGCGCCAGCAGTGAGTCCCGGGGGGTCGAGACCCAGTACTTC
CASSESRGVETQYF
>TRBD1|TRBV15|TRBJ2-5|.
TGTGCCACCAGCAGAGGGGAGACAGGGATCGGAGGAGAGACCCAGTACTTC
CATSRGETGIGGETQYF
>TRBD2|TRBV14|TRBJ2-5|.
TGTGCCAGCAGCCAAGATCGATGGCGGGAGTATTTCCAAGAGACCCAGTACTTC
CASSQDRWREYFQETQYF
>.|TRBV24-1|TRBJ1-5|.
TGTGCCACCAGTGATTCCCCCGGTTGGGGGCCCCAGCATTTT
CATSDSPGWGPQHF
>.|TRBV6-1|TRBJ2-5|few
TGTGCCAGCACCGAGTCCAGGGGAGAGACCCAGTACTTC
CASTESRGETQYF
>TRBD1|TRBV7-2|TRBJ2-5|.
TGTGCCAGCAGCTTCGACAGGGGGTCGCAAGAGACCCAGTACTTC
CASSFDRGSQETQYF
>.|TRBV29-1|TRBJ2-5|.
TGCAGCGTTGGTGACAGGCGAAAAGAGACCCAGTACTTC
CSVGDRRKETQYF
>.|TRBV21-1|TRBJ2-7|.
TGTGCCAGCAGCAATCAAAGGTTTAACAGGGGTACCTACGAGCAGTACTTC
CASSNQRFNRGTYEQYF
>TRBD2|TRBV2|TRBJ2-3|.
TGTGCCGACCGAGGGGGGACTAGCGGCACAGATACGCAGTATTTT
CADRGGTSGTDTQYF
>TRBD2|TRBV12-3/TRBV12-4|TRBJ2-1|.
TGTACCAGCAGGGGACTAGCGGGTGAGCAGTTCTTC
CTSRGLAGEQFF
>TRBD2|TRBV12-3/TRBV12-4|TRBJ2-1|few
TGTGCCAGCAGCCGACTAGCGGGGAGGTCCTACAATGAGCAGTTCTTC
CASSRLAGRSYNEQFF
>TRBD1|TRBV12-3/TRBV12-4|TRBJ2-7|many
TGTGCCAGCAGCCTTAGGACAGGGGAGAGCTCCTACGAGCAGTACTTC
CASSLRTGESSYEQYF
>TRBD2|TRBV7-2|TRBJ2-3|.
TGTGCCACCGCGACAGCGGGGTTATACAATGAGCAGTATTTT
CATATAGLYNEQYF
>TRBD1|TRBV5-6|TRBJ2-5|.
TGTGCCAGCAGCCTTGGGACAGGGGATGGAAAGACCCAGTACTTC
CASSLGTGDGKTQYF
>.|TRBV18|TRBJ1-2|.
TGTGCCAGCTCCCCCAACCCCGGGGAGGGACACTATGGCTACACCTTC
CASSPNPGEGHYGYTF
>.|TRBV20-1|TRBJ2-7|.
TGCAGTGCTAACGGGCCCTCTGATGAGCAGTACTTC
CSANGPSDEQYF
>TRBD1|TRBV27|TRBJ2-7|.
TGTGCCAGCAGTCGAACCGGGACAGGGATCTACGAGCAGTACTTC
CASSRTGTGIYEQYF
>.|TRBV18|TRBJ2-1|few
TGTGCCAGCTCGCCACAGGGAGAGACCCAGTTCTTC
CASSPQGETQFF
>TRBD2|TRBV12-3/TRBV12-4|TRBJ2-5|.
TGTGCCAGCAGTCGCCGACTAGCGGGATACCACAATGAGCGGTACTTC
CASSRRLAGYHNERYF
>.|TRBV20-1|TRBJ1-5|few
TGCAGTGCCCTTCAAACAGGGACTCAGCCCCAGCATTTT
CSALQTGTQPQHF
>TRBD1|TRBV20-1|TRBJ2-5|.
TGCAGTGCTAGAGATGGGACAGGGACGCGAGAGACCCAGTACTTC
CSARDGTGTRETQYF
>TRBD2|TRBV5-1|TRBJ2-5|.
TGCGCCAGCAGCCATGCCGGGACTAGCGGGAGTGCGAAGACCCAGTACTTC
CASSHAGTSGSAKTQYF
>.|TRBV29-1|TRBJ1-5|few
TGCAGCGTTGAGGGGAGTTATAGCAATCAGCCCCAGCATTTT
CSVEGSYSNQPQHF
>.|TRBV9|TRBJ2-2|.
TGTGCCAGCAGCGTAGGACAGCTGAACACCGGGGAGCTGTTTTTT
CASSVGQLNTGELFF
>.|TRBV12-3/TRBV12-4|TRBJ1-1|.
TGTGCCAGCAAGCTCATGAACACTGAAGCTTTCTTT
CASKLMNTEAFF
>.|TRBV10-3|TRBJ1-2|few
TGTGCCATCAGTGCGGAGGCTAACTATGGCTACACCTTC
CAISAEANYGYTF
>TRBD2|TRBV6-5|TRBJ2-1|few
TGTGCCAGCAGTTACCGGACTAGCGGGGGGAATGAGCAGTTCTTC
CASSYRTSGGNEQFF
>.|TRBV5-1|TRBJ2-3|once
TGCGCCAGCAGCGGAATGGACAGATCTAGCACAGATACGCAGTATTTT
CASSGMDRSSTDTQYF
>.|TRBV12-3/TRBV12-4|TRBJ1-5|.
TGTGCCAGCACCCAATCTAGGCAGCCCCAGCATTTT
CASTQSRQPQHF
>TRBD2|TRBV7-3|TRBJ2-1|few
TGTGCCAGCAAGACTAGCGGGTCCTACAATGAGCAGTTCTTC
CASKTSGSYNEQFF
>.|TRBV27|TRBJ2-7|.
TGTGCCAGCAGTTTAGGGAGGAAGACCTACGAGCAGTACTTC
CASSLGRKTYEQYF
>.|TRBV5-1|TRBJ2-5|many
TGCGCCAGCAGCTTGACAGCCCAAGAGACCCAGTACTTC
CASSLTAQETQYF